The 28 T cell receptor beta chains given below trace back to one sample, sequenced in a study of blood T cell repertoires in COVID-19 (TCRdb year 2020). The method behind the library was the immunoSEQ multiplex PCR assay. TCRdb provides this immuneACCESS table in a form limited to in-frame rearrangements. Some clones are lacking; in checked studies, under half of them reflect an unresolved V gene, and why the rest are absent is not known. The sample includes 60,000 to 70,000 clones, with around 88% observed a single time. The ten largest account for 15% to 20% of the sample. The sequencing sample was made of peripheral blood. The receptors originated from a woman of 80 years or more with active COVID-19.

J is TRBJ2-5 and V is TRBV6-2 or TRBV6-3; 8 bases match TRBD2. Per germline, CDR1 MNHEY and CDR2 SVGEGT. The CDR3 loop spans 17 amino acids. V was pared by 4 bases and J by 5 bases, with 15 bases of the junction left unmatched. DNA for the CDR3: TGTGCCAGCAGTTCCACCGTCCGGGGGGGTCCACGGGAGACCCAGTACTTC. Encoded protein: CASSSTVRGGPRETQYF.

This clone was observed a handful of times. This chain joins TRBV11-1 and TRBJ2-5; 7 nucleotides align to TRBD1. V lost 4 bases and J lost 5; bases outside the gene matches: 13. Germline-derived CDR1 and CDR2 are SGHAT and FQDESV (reference sequence). The CDR3 has 16 residues. The CDR3 DNA reads as TGTGCCAGCAGCTCGCCCCCGACAGGGCGGAGGGAGACCCAGTACTTC. Translation: CASSSPPTGRRETQYF.

The chain has TRBV19 and TRBJ1-2; 11 bases are a match to TRBD1. The germline CDR1 and CDR2 sequences are LNHDA and SQIVND (reference sequence). CDR3 length equals 15 residues. V gave up 10 bases and J gave up 4 bases; unmatched junction bases: 11. The CDR3 coding sequence is TGTGCCACCAATTCTAGGACAGGGGGCGTCTATGGCTACACCTTC. Amino acids: CATNSRTGGVYGYTF.

The V call is TRBV29-1, the J call TRBJ2-1; 7 bases are a match to TRBD1. The CDR3 totals 13 residues. V was pared by 7 bases and J by 8 bases, with 11 bases of the junction left unmatched. Germline V gene lookup returns CDR1 SQVTM and CDR2 ANQGSEA. CDR3 bases: TGCAGCGGGGACAGTCCAGGGTGGGATGAGCAGTTCTTC. It specifies CSGDSPGWDEQFF.

This rearrangement joins TRBV20-1 to TRBJ1-5; 8 bases match TRBD1. V shed 3 bases, J shed 5 bases, and the junction held 9 bases outside the gene matches. The germline CDR1 and CDR2 sequences are DFQATT and SNEGSKA (reference sequence). CDR3 length: 15 residues. CDR3 amino acids: CSASQGAQGHQPQHF. CDR3 bases: TGCAGTGCTAGTCAGGGGGCCCAGGGGCATCAGCCCCAGCATTTT.

The gene calls are TRBV7-3 and TRBJ2-2; 10 nucleotides agree with TRBD2. V was clipped by 0 bases and J by 7 bases; unmatched bases: 5. This CDR3 spans 16 amino acids. Germline V gives CDR1 SGHTA, CDR2 FQGTGA. CDR3 DNA: TGTGCCAGCAGCTTAACGATCGCTAGCGGGAGCGGGGAGCTGTTTTTT. Translation: CASSLTIASGSGELFF.

The rearrangement joins TRBV19 to TRBJ1-1; 10 positions match TRBD1. The CDR3 is 13 residues long. The J segment lost 4 bases and the V segment lost 8 bases, leaving 4 bases of the junction unmatched. Germline CDR1 is LNHDA and CDR2 is SQIVND (reference sequence). CDR3 sequence (DNA): TGTGCCAGTTTGGGACAGGGGTTCACTGAAGCTTTCTTT. This codes for CASLGQGFTEAFF. The full variable domain, in which reference TRBV19 and TRBJ1-1 provide the parts outside the CDR3, is DGGITQSPKYLFRKEGQNVTLSCEQNLNHDAMYWYRQDPGQGLRLIYYSQIVNDFQKGDIAEGYSVSREKKESFPLTVTSAQKNPTAFYLCASLGQGFTEAFFGQGTRLTVV.

The gene calls are TRBV5-4 and TRBJ2-3, with 12 bases fitting TRBD2. Losses at the gene ends were 0 bases for V and 1 base for J; bases not matched to a gene: 0. CDR1 SGHNT and CDR2 YYREEE come from the germline V gene (reference sequence). The CDR3 spans 16 residues. The CDR3 region is CASSLGTSGGTDTQYF. The CDR3 DNA reads TGTGCCAGCAGCTTGGGGACTAGCGGGGGCACAGATACGCAGTATTTT.

The chain has TRBV30 and TRBJ2-3, with 11 bases aligning to TRBD2. Germline V gene data show CDR1 as GTSNPN and CDR2 as SVGIG (reference sequence). With 7 bases clipped from V and 7 bases from J, the junction kept 7 bases outside the gene matches. The length of the CDR3 is 13 residues. The CDR3 nucleotides are TGTGCCTTCGGGACTAGCGGACGGAATACGCAGTATTTT. It codes for CAFGTSGRNTQYF. Filled out from reference TRBV30 and TRBJ2-3, the complete variable domain reads SQTIHQWPATLVQPVGSPLSLECTVEGTSNPNLYWYRQAAGRGLQLLFYSVGIGQISSEVPQNLSASRPQDRQFILSSKKLLLSDSGFYLCAFGTSGRNTQYFGPGTRLTVL.

The sample holds one count of this clone. The DNA of the CDR3 is TGTGCCAGCTCACCCTTCGCGGACAGGGGATCCTATGGCTACACCTTC. This sequence encodes CASSPFADRGSYGYTF. V and J are TRBV18 and TRBJ1-2, with TRBD1 matching 9 bases. V gave up 3 bases and J gave up 4 bases; unmatched junction bases: 9. The germline V gene encodes CDR1 KGHSH and CDR2 LQKENI. The CDR3 is 16 amino acids.

The chain combines TRBV4-1 with TRBJ2-1; D possibly corresponds to TRBD2 (7 bases). The CDR3 contains 17 residues. CDR1 and CDR2 (germline): MGHRA, YSYEKL. V was pared by 0 bases and J by 5 bases, with 17 bases between. The CDR3 sequence: CASSQEAMGGQNNEQFF. The CDR3 DNA follows: TGCGCCAGCAGCCAAGAGGCAATGGGGGGGCAGAACAATGAGCAGTTCTTC.

The chain links TRBV5-6 to TRBJ2-3; no clear D gene. Germline V gene data show CDR1 as SGHDT and CDR2 as YYEEEE. The CDR3 extends over 15 amino acids. V was clipped by 1 base and J by 3 bases, with 12 bases between them. The CDR3, as DNA: TGTGCCAGCAGCTTGCCAATAGTTGAAACAGATACGCAGTATTTT. This codes for CASSLPIVETDTQYF.

The genes are TRBV2 and TRBJ2-3; TRBD2 matches at 8 bases. The germline gives CDR1 SNHLY, CDR2 FYNNEI. The CDR3 covers 15 residues. The junction had 9 bases not matched to a gene; V was cut back by 7 bases and J by 3 bases. The CDR3 sequence is CASNYVSGVTDTQYF. As DNA, the CDR3 is TGTGCCAGCAATTACGTTAGCGGGGTAACAGATACGCAGTATTTT. Filled out from reference TRBV2 and TRBJ2-3, the complete variable domain reads EPEVTQTPSHQVTQMGQEVILRCVPISNHLYFYWYRQILGQKVEFLVSFYNNEISEKSEIFDDQFSVERPDGSNFTLKIRSTKLEDSAMYFCASNYVSGVTDTQYFGPGTRLTVL.

The V gene is TRBV2, the J gene TRBJ1-1; possible D gene TRBD1, 6 bases. V was trimmed by 7 bases and J by 2 bases, leaving 11 bases between them. The V gene's germline CDR1 is SNHLY and CDR2 FYNNEI. The CDR3 sequence is 13 residues long. The CDR3 sequence: CASNSDRNTEAFF. Here the CDR3 DNA reads TGTGCCAGCAATTCGGACAGAAACACTGAAGCTTTCTTT.

The genes are TRBV7-9 and TRBJ2-1, with 8 bases lining up with TRBD2. This CDR3 is 14 amino acids long. Germline V CDR1 and CDR2: SEHNR, FQNEAQ (reference sequence). With 5 bases clipped from V and 7 bases from J, the junction kept 7 bases outside the gene matches. CDR3 in DNA: TGTGCCAGCAGCCCCCGACTAGCGAGGAATGAGCAGTTCTTC. Protein product: CASSPRLARNEQFF.

CDR3 nucleotides: TGTGCCAGCAGCTTAGACGGCGGGGCCCAAGAGACCCAGTACTTC. This gives the protein CASSLDGGAQETQYF. The V gene is TRBV5-6, the J gene TRBJ2-5; D perhaps matches TRBD2 (6 bases). Trimming removed 2 bases at V and 1 base at J, with 12 bases between. This CDR3 has 15 residues. Germline values: CDR1 SGHDT, CDR2 YYEEEE.

The chain joins TRBV4-3 to TRBJ2-2, with 7 bases that match TRBD1. The germline CDR1 and CDR2 sequences are LGHNA and YSLEER. Trimming cost V 4 bases and J 5 bases; bases outside gene matches: 4. The CDR3 has 14 residues. The DNA for the CDR3 is TGCGCCAGCAGCCCACAGGGGTGGACCGGGGAGCTGTTTTTT. This encodes CASSPQGWTGELFF.

The CDR3 loop is CASSVGLAGARPNLGETQYF. The CDR3 region has the DNA TGTGCCAGCAGTGTCGGACTAGCGGGGGCGCGTCCCAACCTAGGAGAGACCCAGTACTTC. The chain joins TRBV2 to TRBJ2-5; TRBD2 matches 13 bases. CDR1 SNHLY and CDR2 FYNNEI come from the germline V gene. The CDR3 loop spans 20 amino acids. Unmatched junction bases numbered 18, after V lost 4 bases and J lost 4 bases.

This rearrangement joins TRBV7-2 to TRBJ1-5; D remains unclear. The CDR3 covers 13 residues. Germline V CDR1 and CDR2: SGHTA, FQGNSA. The V and J ends lost 2 bases and 7 bases respectively, with 9 bases between them. CDR3 coding DNA: TGTGCCAGCAGCTTATTTTTTATGCAGCCCCAGCATTTT. Protein product: CASSLFFMQPQHF. Full variable domain (outside the CDR3, taken from reference TRBV7-2 and TRBJ1-5): GAGVSQSPSNKVTEKGKDVELRCDPISGHTALYWYRQSLGQGLEFLIYFQGNSAPDKSGLPSDRFSAERTGGSVSTLTIQRTQQEDSAVYLCASSLFFMQPQHFGDGTRLSIL.

This clone appeared once. The chain is built from TRBV5-6 and TRBJ1-5; 11 bases are shared with TRBD1. Per the germline V gene, CDR1 is SGHDT and CDR2 is YYEEEE. The CDR3 runs to 15 residues. V was pared by 4 bases and J by 7 bases, with 7 bases of the junction left unmatched. The CDR3 here is CASSAGQGAWQPQHF. Written as DNA, the CDR3 is TGTGCCAGCAGCGCAGGACAGGGGGCATGGCAGCCCCAGCATTTT.

V gene TRBV19 combines with J gene TRBJ2-5; 7 positions match TRBD1. This CDR3 is 13 amino acids long. V shed 5 bases, J shed 5 bases, and the junction held 5 bases outside the gene matches. Germline V CDR1 and CDR2: LNHDA, SQIVND (reference sequence). CDR3 DNA: TGTGCCAGTAGTCCGAGGGGGCGGGAGACCCAGTACTTC. This codes for CASSPRGRETQYF.

The J gene is TRBJ2-5, the V gene TRBV4-1; tentative D call: TRBD2 (5 bases). The V gene's germline CDR1 is MGHRA and CDR2 YSYEKL. This CDR3 comprises 15 residues. Trimming removed 0 bases at V and 7 bases at J, with 15 bases between. The CDR3 protein is CASSQDHEVRGTQYF. CDR3 nucleotide sequence: TGCGCCAGCAGCCAAGATCACGAGGTCCGGGGGACCCAGTACTTC.

In its sample, this clone was seen once. V gene TRBV3-1 (or the pseudogene TRBV3-2) combines with J gene TRBJ2-3, with 7 positions matching TRBD2. CDR1 and CDR2 from the germline V gene are LGHDT and YNNKEL (reference sequence). The CDR3 spans 15 residues. With V trimmed by 5 bases and J by 2 bases, 7 bases remained unmatched. The CDR3 coding sequence is TGTGCCAGCAGCGACAGCCGGGACTACACAGATACGCAGTATTTT. This encodes CASSDSRDYTDTQYF.

This chain connects TRBV11-2 to TRBJ2-3; D gene uncertain. The germline CDR1 and CDR2 sequences are SGHAT and FQNNGV. Trimming removed 5 bases from V and 0 bases from J, with 9 bases in between. The CDR3 contains 14 residues. The CDR3 bases are TGTGCCAGCAGCCTCCCTACCAGCACAGATACGCAGTATTTT. Its protein product is CASSLPTSTDTQYF.

The chain employs TRBV5-4 and TRBJ2-1; 11 bases map to TRBD2. CDR1 and CDR2 (germline): SGHNT, YYREEE (reference sequence). The J segment lost 5 bases and the V segment lost 1 base, leaving 5 bases of the junction unmatched. CDR3 length: 16 residues. The CDR3 sequence is CASSLFLAGGNNEQFF. The CDR3 bases are TGTGCCAGCAGCTTGTTTCTAGCGGGGGGTAACAATGAGCAGTTCTTC. The full variable domain, its missing parts supplied by reference TRBV5-4 and TRBJ2-1, is ETGVTQSPTHLIKTRGQQVTLRCSSQSGHNTVSWYQQALGQGPQFIFQYYREEENGRGNFPPRFSGLQFPNYSSELNVNALELDDSALYLCASSLFLAGGNNEQFFGPGTRLTVL.

The chain uses TRBV27 and TRBJ2-1; possible D gene TRBD1, 6 bases. The CDR3 totals 15 residues. Between the trimmed V and J ends, which lost 5 bases and 0 bases, there was a span of 11 bases. Per germline, CDR1 MNHEY and CDR2 SMNVEV (reference sequence). The CDR3 DNA is TGTGCCAGCAGTCCCCAGGGGAGCTCCTACAATGAGCAGTTCTTC. Translating it yields CASSPQGSSYNEQFF.

This chain connects TRBV5-6 to TRBJ1-6; no firm D call. Germline loops: CDR1 SGHDT, CDR2 YYEEEE. The V and J ends lost 0 bases and 8 bases respectively, with 15 bases between them. The CDR3 spans 16 residues. This chain's CDR3 is CASSLGYMGVDSPLHF. The CDR3 DNA reads TGTGCCAGCAGCTTGGGGTACATGGGAGTTGATTCACCCCTCCACTTT.

The chain links TRBV11-2 to TRBJ2-3; D is ambiguous. Trimming cost V 0 bases and J 2 bases, with 12 bases left between them. The CDR3 consists of 16 residues. Germline V gene sequence: CDR1 SGHAT, CDR2 FQNNGV. This CDR3 is CASSLERSLYTDTQYF. CDR3 coding DNA: TGTGCCAGCAGCTTAGAACGGTCTCTTTACACAGATACGCAGTATTTT.